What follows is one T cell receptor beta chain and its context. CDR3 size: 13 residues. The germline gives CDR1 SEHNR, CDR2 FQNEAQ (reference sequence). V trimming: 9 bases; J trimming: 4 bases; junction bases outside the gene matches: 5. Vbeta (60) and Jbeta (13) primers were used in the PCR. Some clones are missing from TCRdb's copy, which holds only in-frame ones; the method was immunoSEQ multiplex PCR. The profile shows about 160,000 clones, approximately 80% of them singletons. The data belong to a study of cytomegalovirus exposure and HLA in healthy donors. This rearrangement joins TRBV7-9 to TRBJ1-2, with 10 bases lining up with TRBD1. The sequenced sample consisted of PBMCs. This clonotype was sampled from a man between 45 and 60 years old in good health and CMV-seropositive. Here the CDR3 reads CARPRDRGYGYTF. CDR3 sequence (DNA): TGTGCCAGGCCACGGGACAGGGGCTATGGCTACACCTTC.